Sequencing of this T cell receptor beta chain was carried out in a study of T cell changes during pregnancy in multiple sclerosis. In the case of this clone: One end of the junction is discordant with germline, which a read error may explain.

Some clones are missing from TCRdb's copy, which holds only in-frame ones; the method was immunoSEQ multiplex PCR. Of about 44,000 clones listed, about 89% were seen once; the top ten hold approximately 1.1%. The CDR3 extends over 11 amino acids. Germline CDR1 and CDR2: GTSNPN and SVGIG (reference sequence). Sequencing was performed on CD4+ T cells from peripheral blood mononuclear cells, taken after pregnancy. This chain joins TRBV30 and TRBJ2-1; a possible D gene is TRBD2 (6 bases). This receptor was taken from a female donor with multiple sclerosis, enrolled in a pregnancy study. Here the CDR3 reads CARSSGNEQFF. The CDR3 DNA reads TGTGCCCGGAGTAGCGGAAATGAGCAGTTCTTC.